The next 26 T cell receptor beta chains were all read from a single sample in a study of regulatory T cells in long-lasting Graves disease. According to the study, TCR beta libraries were built with iRepertoire HTBI primers and CDR3-region Arm-PCR. TCRdb recomputed calls from the multiplex PCR reads with MiXCR, one row per CDR3 protein. The data show approximately 360,000 distinct CDR3 sequences, with roughly 25% seen just once and about 29% held by the top ten. Noted time point: persistent/refractory GD, antithyroid drugs over 5 years with positive TRAb. RNA extracted from PBMCs served as the sequencing template. The sequencing here drew on peripheral blood mononuclear cells (PBMCs), taken when the disease was refractory, from a patient treated with antithyroid drugs. The receptors were gathered from a woman in her forties with Graves disease.

Many counts were recorded for this clonotype. The genes are TRBV2 and TRBJ2-5, with TRBD2 matching 8 bases. Germline V gene lookup returns CDR1 SNHLY and CDR2 FYNNEI. V lost 0 bases and J lost 2; bases outside the gene matches: 8. This CDR3 contains 17 residues. The chain's CDR3 is CASSEALRLAPQETQYF. The CDR3 coding sequence is TGTGCCAGCAGTGAAGCGCTTCGACTAGCGCCACAAGAGACCCAGTACTTC. Full variable domain (missing parts from reference TRBV2 and TRBJ2-5): EPEVTQTPSHQVTQMGQEVILRCVPISNHLYFYWYRQILGQKVEFLVSFYNNEISEKSEIFDDQFSVERPDGSNFTLKIRSTKLEDSAMYFCASSEALRLAPQETQYFGPGTRLLVL.

The chain uses TRBV4-1 and TRBJ1-5, with D hard to call. The V gene's germline CDR1 is MGHRA and CDR2 YSYEKL. Trimming took off 0 bases at V and 5 bases at J, with 5 bases between the two ends. The CDR3 totals 13 residues. CDR3 in DNA: TGCGCCAGCAGCCAAGATGCGGATCAGCCCCAGCATTTT. It specifies CASSQDADQPQHF.

This sequence joins TRBV5-1 and TRBJ2-5; 7 bases map to TRBD1. The CDR3 runs to 16 residues. In germline, CDR1 is SGHRS, CDR2 YFSETQ. The trim removed 0 bases at V and 4 bases at J, leaving 9 bases unmatched. The CDR3 loop is CASSLGPTQGVETQYF. CDR3 coding DNA: TGCGCCAGCAGCTTGGGACCGACCCAGGGGGTAGAGACCCAGTACTTC.

In this sample, this clonotype turned up once. This may arise from a read error, as a much more abundant clone is one base away. The rearrangement uses TRBV2 and TRBJ1-1, with D possibly being TRBD1 (5 bases). Trimming stripped 6 bases from V and 0 bases from J, with 11 bases between. Germline CDR1 reads SNHLY; CDR2 reads FYNNEI. This CDR3 region has 14 residues. In nucleotides, the CDR3 is TGTGCCAGCAGGGGGACGATCTTGAACACTGAAGCTTTCTTT. Protein product: CASRGTILNTEAFF.

In its sample, this clonotype was seen many times. V is TRBV27 and J is TRBJ2-5; D may be TRBD1 or TRBD2 (6 bases each). Between the trimmed V and J ends, which lost 6 bases and 0 bases, there was a span of 14 bases. The CDR3 has 15 amino acids. Germline V gene data show CDR1 as MNHEY and CDR2 as SMNVEV (reference sequence). CDR3 region: CASRDRRGYQETQYF. The CDR3 DNA is TGTGCCAGCAGGGATAGGAGGGGGTACCAAGAGACCCAGTACTTC.

In this sample, this clonotype turned up a few times. V gene TRBV18 combines with J gene TRBJ1-1; D is undetermined. This CDR3 region has 12 residues. The germline V gene has CDR1 KGHSH and CDR2 LQKENI. The V and J ends lost 3 bases and 7 bases respectively, with 9 bases between them. This CDR3 is CASSPRHHEAFF. Written as DNA, the CDR3 is TGTGCCAGCTCACCTCGACACCATGAAGCTTTCTTT.

This clonotype was detected a few times. V is TRBV20-1 and J is TRBJ1-1; no clear D. The length of the CDR3 is 13 residues. V was shortened by 6 bases and J by 0 bases, with 11 bases between the two germline ends. Germline loops: CDR1 DFQATT, CDR2 SNEGSKA (reference sequence). The CDR3 reads CSALTGLNTEAFF. CDR3 DNA sequence: TGCAGTGCCCTGACCGGGTTGAACACTGAAGCTTTCTTT.

For this clonotype: This clone may be a read error of a much larger clone one base away. This CDR3 fails to terminate in the conserved phenylalanine or tryptophan, so it likely reflects a read error. The chain combines TRBV5-5 with TRBJ2-5; the D gene is possibly TRBD1 (6 bases). The CDR3 spans 13 residues. The V gene's germline CDR1 is SGHKS and CDR2 YYEKEE (reference sequence). Trimming removed 1 base at V and 5 bases at J, with 9 bases between. The chain's CDR3 is CASSLMQGETQYL. CDR3 DNA sequence: TGTGCCAGCAGCTTGATGCAGGGGGAGACCCAGTACCTC.

Points on this clonotype: This may be a read error, as it is one base from a much larger clone. The V and J genes are TRBV27 and TRBJ1-1, with 7 positions matching TRBD1. CDR1 is MNHEY, CDR2 SMNVEV, per germline (reference sequence). CDR3 length equals 17 residues. CDR3 sequence: CASSLPSRQGQNTETFF. CDR3 nucleotide sequence: TGTGCCAGCAGTTTACCATCCAGACAGGGCCAGAACACTGAAACTTTCTTT.

This clonotype was observed a few times. This chain joins TRBV14 and TRBJ1-1; 10 bases align to TRBD1. V shed 2 bases and J 7 bases; nucleotides not matched to a gene: 1. The CDR3 consists of 13 residues. In germline, CDR1 is SGHDN, CDR2 FVKESK. In DNA form, the CDR3 reads TGTGCCAGCAGCCAATGGGACAGGGGTGAAGCTTTCTTT. Translation: CASSQWDRGEAFF.

In its sample, this clonotype was seen a few times. The chain joins TRBV25-1 to TRBJ1-5; D gene uncertain. Germline V gene data show CDR1 as MGHDK and CDR2 as SYGVNS. Between the trimmed V and J ends, which lost 8 bases and 3 bases, there was a span of 11 bases. The CDR3 loop spans 13 amino acids. The CDR3 DNA reads as TGTGCCAGCGCTGGACCCTTCAATCAGCCCCAGCATTTT. It specifies CASAGPFNQPQHF.

The sample holds a few counts of this clonotype. The chain joins TRBV5-1 to TRBJ2-2; TRBD2 matches 7 bases. The V gene's germline CDR1 is SGHRS and CDR2 YFSETQ. J gave up 2 bases and V 0 bases, and 4 bases lay outside the gene matches. The CDR3 sequence is 16 residues long. The CDR3 spells CASSLVSGGNTGELFF. The CDR3 nucleotides read TGCGCCAGCAGCTTGGTATCGGGAGGAAACACCGGGGAGCTGTTTTTT.

Only one count was recorded for this clonotype. The chain employs TRBV7-9 and TRBJ2-7; 8 bases are shared with TRBD1. Germline loops: CDR1 SEHNR, CDR2 FQNEAQ (reference sequence). The CDR3 has 14 amino acids. Unmatched junction bases numbered 5, after V lost 7 bases and J lost 0 bases. Written as DNA, the CDR3 is TGTGCCAGCACCCGGACAGGGAACTCCTACGAGCAGTACTTC. This translates into CASTRTGNSYEQYF.

This clonotype showed up many times. The chain links TRBV28 to TRBJ2-5; perhaps TRBD2 as D (5 bases). Germline assignment: CDR1 MDHEN and CDR2 SYDVKM. The CDR3 sequence is 14 residues long. With 2 bases removed from V and 7 bases from J, the gap between germline ends came to 14 bases. The CDR3 DNA reads TGTGCCAGCAGTTTAGGTGGAGGCGGAGGGACCCAGTACTTC. Its protein is CASSLGGGGGTQYF.

At least ten counts were recorded for this clonotype. The chain links TRBV2 to TRBJ1-1; D perhaps matches TRBD1 (5 bases). V shed 6 bases and J shed 5 bases, with 19 bases lying between them. The CDR3 is 15 residues long. CDR1 is SNHLY and CDR2 is FYNNEI in the germline V gene. CDR3 coding DNA: TGTGCCAGCAGACCCCAACATTTTCGGGGGACTGAAGCTTTCTTT. Its translation is CASRPQHFRGTEAFF.

The chain carries TRBV10-3 and TRBJ1-1, with D hard to call. V was pared by 6 bases and J by 2 bases, with 4 bases between. Germline values: CDR1 ENHRY, CDR2 SYGVKD. This CDR3 contains 11 residues. In nucleotides, the CDR3 is TGTGCCATCAGGGGCAACACTGAAGCTTTCTTT. Translation: CAIRGNTEAFF.

Many counts were recorded for this clonotype. This chain connects TRBV12-3 or TRBV12-4 to TRBJ2-2; 7 nucleotides align to TRBD2. The CDR3 contains 13 residues. V lost 2 bases, J lost 8 bases, and 2 bases stayed unmatched. Here the CDR3 reads CASSLRGVGELFF. The CDR3 region has the DNA TGTGCCAGCAGTTTACGGGGGGTTGGGGAGCTGTTTTTT.

CDR3 in amino acids: CSVERGRGTDTQYF. The CDR3 nucleotides read TGCAGCGTTGAACGGGGGAGGGGTACAGATACGCAGTATTTT. The gene calls are TRBV29-1 and TRBJ2-3; 7 nucleotides match TRBD2. Germline assignment: CDR1 SQVTM and CDR2 ANQGSEA. V dropped 2 bases and J dropped 3; count of bases not matched to a gene: 5. The CDR3 spans 14 residues.

This clonotype occurred many times. The chain employs TRBV28 and TRBJ2-7; D is possibly TRBD1 (6 bases). The germline V gene encodes CDR1 MDHEN and CDR2 SYDVKM. The CDR3 has 15 amino acids. V lost 6 bases and J lost 3, with 18 bases in between. CDR3 protein: CASSPYSGQNYEQYF. In DNA, the CDR3 is TGTGCCAGCAGCCCATACTCCGGACAGAACTACGAGCAGTACTTC.

This clonotype was observed a handful of times. J is TRBJ2-7 and V is TRBV10-2; 12 bases match TRBD2. Per the germline V gene, CDR1 is WSHSY and CDR2 is SAAADI. Germline trimming cut 8 bases from V and 5 bases from J; bases unmatched to any gene: 10. This CDR3 is 15 amino acids long. The CDR3 here is CASHTLAGGPNEQYF. CDR3 DNA sequence: TGCGCCAGCCACACCCTAGCGGGAGGGCCCAACGAGCAGTACTTC.

V gene TRBV5-1 combines with J gene TRBJ2-1; D might be TRBD2 (6 bases). Trimming removed 6 bases at V and 4 bases at J, with 20 bases between. The CDR3 covers 16 residues. Germline V lookup: CDR1 SGHRS, CDR2 YFSETQ. The CDR3 bases are TGCGCCAGCACGGCTGGGGGGACCGGCTGGTACAATGAGCAGTTCTTC. Its protein product is CASTAGGTGWYNEQFF. The whole variable domain, filled in from reference TRBV5-1 and TRBJ2-1, reads KAGVTQTPRYLIKTRGQQVTLSCSPISGHRSVSWYQQTPGQGLQFLFEYFSETQRNKGNFPGRFSGRQFSNSRSEMNVSTLELGDSALYLCASTAGGTGWYNEQFFGPGTRLTVL.

The V call is TRBV6-9, the J call TRBJ1-1; tentatively, D is TRBD1 (5 bases). The CDR3 has 15 amino acids. Germline-derived CDR1 and CDR2 are MNHGY and SVAAGI. Trimming took off 4 bases at V and 4 bases at J, with 16 bases between the two ends. The CDR3 region has the DNA TGTGCCAGCAGTTTTCTCAGGGAGACGGGCACTGAAGCTTTCTTT. Protein sequence: CASSFLRETGTEAFF.

At least ten counts were recorded for this clonotype. The rearrangement links TRBV2 to TRBJ2-5; D ambiguous. The CDR3 covers 14 residues. The ends were cut back, 7 bases at V and 0 bases at J, with 12 bases in the middle. CDR1 and CDR2 (germline): SNHLY, FYNNEI. CDR3 in amino acids: CASMWTWYQETQYF. DNA for the CDR3: TGTGCCAGCATGTGGACGTGGTACCAAGAGACCCAGTACTTC.

This clonotype was seen only a few times. The genes are TRBV24-1 and TRBJ2-2, with TRBD2 matching over 11 bases. J lost 1 base, V lost 4 bases, and 7 bases had no gene match. This CDR3 is built from 18 residues. Looked up from germline, CDR1 is KGHDR and CDR2 is SFDVKD. DNA of the CDR3: TGTGCCACCAGTGAGCCGGGACTAGCGGACCTGAACACCGGGGAGCTGTTTTTT. This sequence encodes CATSEPGLADLNTGELFF.

This clonotype was seen at least ten times. The CDR3 reads CASSKKLAGFYEQYF. CDR3 nucleotide sequence: TGTGCCAGCAGCAAGAAACTAGCGGGATTCTACGAGCAGTACTTC. This chain links TRBV28 with TRBJ2-7, with TRBD2 identical over 10 bases. The CDR3 totals 15 residues. J gave up 3 bases and V 6 bases, and 8 bases lay outside the gene matches. Germline lookup yields CDR1 MDHEN and CDR2 SYDVKM.

The chain joins TRBV5-6 to TRBJ2-7; D call uncertain. V was pared by 9 bases and J by 9 bases, with 10 bases between. CDR1 is SGHDT, CDR2 YYEEEE, per germline. The CDR3 loop spans 9 amino acids. CDR3 nucleotide sequence: TGTGCCACCGTCCGAAGGCAGTACTTC. Translated: CATVRRQYF. The variable domain in full, completed from reference TRBV5-6 and TRBJ2-7, reads DAGVTQSPTHLIKTRGQQVTLRCSPKSGHDTVSWYQQALGQGPQFIFQYYEEEERQRGNFPDRFSGHQFPNYSSELNVNALLLGDSALYLCATVRRQYFGPGTRLTVT.